Below, 2 T cell receptor beta chains from the same sample are listed, as sequenced in a study of OX40 agonist ivuxolimab in advanced cancers. Clones were sequenced by immunoSEQ multiplex PCR, and TCRdb holds only the in-frame ones, with some missing. The sample shows fewer than 50,000 clones, roughly nine tenths of them seen only once. The material was CD4+ or CD8+ T cells sorted from blood, obtained in a trial of the OX40 agonist ivuxolimab. The source is an adult with an advanced solid tumor such as melanoma, head and neck, liver or kidney cancer.

This clone came up a few times. The V and J genes are TRBV29-1 and TRBJ2-1, with 8 bases identical to TRBD2. V was pared by 6 bases and J by 0 bases, with 31 bases of the junction left unmatched. This CDR3 spans 23 amino acids. Germline V lookup: CDR1 SQVTM, CDR2 ANQGSEA. The CDR3 region is CSVHGLAGSSTKNTKSSYNEQFF. DNA of the CDR3: TGCAGCGTGCACGGACTAGCAGGCAGTTCCACCAAAAACACGAAGAGCTCCTACAATGAGCAGTTCTTC.

This clone has more than one count but fewer than ten. CDR3 in amino acids: CASSPGQGTYEQYF. The CDR3 DNA is TGCGCCAGCAGCCCGGGACAGGGGACCTACGAGCAGTACTTC. The J gene is TRBJ2-7, the V gene TRBV4-3; 10 bases line up with TRBD1. CDR1 and CDR2 from the germline V gene are LGHNA and YSLEER. The CDR3 runs 14 residues. The ends lost 4 bases at V and 2 bases at J; junction bases unmatched: 2.